These 21 T cell receptor beta chains came from one sample sequenced in a study of blood T cell repertoires in COVID-19. Assay: immunoSEQ multiplex PCR; the TCRdb copy retains only in-frame clones and omits some. The sample consists of around 300,000 clones, roughly 89% of them appearing once. The source material was PBMCs or T cells enriched from blood (not recorded which). The source of these receptors is an older woman who had recovered from COVID-19.

The chain links TRBV9 to TRBJ2-2, with TRBD2 identical over 9 bases. CDR3 length equals 16 residues. J was trimmed by 3 bases and V by 4 bases; bases with no gene match: 7. Germline CDR1 reads SGDLS; CDR2 reads YYNGEE. The CDR3, as DNA: TGTGCCAGCAGCCTCGAAGCGGGAGGCCACACCGGGGAGCTGTTTTTT. It codes for CASSLEAGGHTGELFF.

The table lists this clone with a count of one. The V call is TRBV6-5, the J call TRBJ2-5, with 10 bases fitting TRBD2. This CDR3 has 15 residues. J gave up 5 bases and V 6 bases, and 9 bases lay outside the gene matches. Germline V lookup: CDR1 MNHEY, CDR2 SVGAGI. As DNA, the CDR3 is TGTGCCAGCAGACCCAGCGGGGGGGCCGTGGAGACCCAGTACTTC. This gives the protein CASRPSGGAVETQYF.

The chain recombines TRBV3-1 (or the pseudogene TRBV3-2) with TRBJ1-1; D is undetermined. Between the trimmed V and J ends, which lost 4 bases and 8 bases, there was a span of 11 bases. CDR1 and CDR2 from the germline V gene are LGHDT and YNNKEL (reference sequence). This CDR3 is 12 amino acids long. As DNA, the CDR3 is TGTGCCAGCAGCCTACCGGGGAGGGAAGCTTTCTTT. Protein: CASSLPGREAFF.

This chain joins TRBV6-5 and TRBJ1-1; no clear D gene. Trimming removed 2 bases from V and 1 base from J, with 14 bases in between. The germline gives CDR1 MNHEY, CDR2 SVGAGI. The CDR3 sequence is 16 residues long. CDR3 nucleotides: TGTGCCAGCAGTTACAGTCCAGTCGTTCCGAACACTGAAGCTTTCTTT. This encodes CASSYSPVVPNTEAFF.

The V and J genes are TRBV2 and TRBJ2-7; 7 bases are shared with TRBD1. The CDR3 sequence is 12 residues long. Germline V gene lookup returns CDR1 SNHLY and CDR2 FYNNEI. With 6 bases clipped from V and 5 bases from J, the junction kept 4 bases outside the gene matches. CDR3: CASRTGEHEQYF. CDR3 nucleotide sequence: TGTGCCAGCAGAACAGGGGAACACGAGCAGTACTTC. The complete variable domain, with remaining parts taken from reference TRBV2 and TRBJ2-7, reads EPEVTQTPSHQVTQMGQEVILRCVPISNHLYFYWYRQILGQKVEFLVSFYNNEISEKSEIFDDQFSVERPDGSNFTLKIRSTKLEDSAMYFCASRTGEHEQYFGPGTRLTVT.

The CDR3 nucleotides read TGTGCCAGCAGCGCGCAGCGGGGGGACGGAGAGACCCAGTACTTC. This translates into CASSAQRGDGETQYF. The chain links TRBV9 to TRBJ2-5, with 9 bases matching TRBD2. Germline CDR1 SGDLS, CDR2 YYNGEE. With 3 bases clipped from V and 4 bases from J, the junction kept 7 bases outside the gene matches. This CDR3 has 15 residues. The full variable domain, in which reference TRBV9 and TRBJ2-5 provide the parts outside the CDR3, is DSGVTQTPKHLITATGQRVTLRCSPRSGDLSVYWYQQSLDQGLQFLIQYYNGEERAKGNILERFSAQQFPDLHSELNLSSLELGDSALYFCASSAQRGDGETQYFGPGTRLLVL.

The chain employs TRBV19 and TRBJ2-4, with D maybe TRBD2 (6 bases). The CDR3 totals 13 residues. V was cut by 6 bases and J by 7 bases, with 13 bases left in between. From germline, CDR1 is LNHDA and CDR2 SQIVND (reference sequence). This CDR3 reads CASSPTRGNIQYF. The CDR3 region has the DNA TGTGCCAGTAGCCCGACTAGGGGCAACATTCAGTACTTC.

The chain has TRBV2 and TRBJ2-5, with a possible D match to TRBD1 (5 bases). Germline V CDR1 and CDR2: SNHLY, FYNNEI. The CDR3 is 14 amino acids. The V and J ends lost 5 bases and 1 base respectively, with 11 bases between them. CDR3 amino acids: CASSPDTSQETQYF. CDR3 nucleotide sequence: TGTGCCAGCAGTCCGGACACCTCCCAAGAGACCCAGTACTTC.

V gene TRBV5-1 combines with J gene TRBJ2-2, with D possibly being TRBD1 (6 bases). The CDR3 length is 14 residues. Germline CDR1 SGHRS, CDR2 YFSETQ. The germline V and J ends were trimmed by 7 bases and 1 base, with 11 bases remaining between them. The CDR3 protein is CASRTVLNTGELFF. The CDR3 DNA sequence: TGCGCCAGCCGGACAGTTCTGAACACCGGGGAGCTGTTTTTT.

In its sample, this clone was seen once. The CDR3 bases are TGTGCCAGCAGTGAAAGGGCAAGGGGGCCCCTCCACTTT. It encodes CASSERARGPLHF. This chain links TRBV6-1 with TRBJ1-6; tentatively, D is TRBD1 (6 bases). Germline V gene data show CDR1 as MNHNS and CDR2 as SASEGT. V was clipped by 2 bases and J by 13 bases, with 12 bases between them. This CDR3 is 13 amino acids long.

V gene TRBV2 combines with J gene TRBJ1-5, with D possibly matching TRBD1 (5 bases). The CDR3 is 12 amino acids. The V gene lost 1 base and the J gene lost 11 bases, with 9 bases spanning the gap. The germline CDR1 and CDR2 sequences are SNHLY and FYNNEI. CDR3 sequence (DNA): TGTGCCAGCAGTGAAGGCAGGGAGGCCCAGCATTTT. Encoded protein: CASSEGREAQHF. Looking up the rest from reference TRBV2 and TRBJ1-5 gives the full variable domain: EPEVTQTPSHQVTQMGQEVILRCVPISNHLYFYWYRQILGQKVEFLVSFYNNEISEKSEIFDDQFSVERPDGSNFTLKIRSTKLEDSAMYFCASSEGREAQHFGDGTRLSIL.

A few counts support this clone. V usage is TRBV5-4 and J usage is TRBJ1-1, with D possibly matching TRBD1 (5 bases). The V end was cut by 0 bases, the J end by 5 bases, with 14 bases between. CDR3 length equals 15 residues. Germline CDR1 SGHNT, CDR2 YYREEE (reference sequence). The CDR3 protein is CASSLDAGGWTEAFF. CDR3 coding DNA: TGTGCCAGCAGCTTGGACGCGGGGGGGTGGACTGAAGCTTTCTTT.

This chain uses TRBV4-2 with TRBJ1-1; 7 bases align to TRBD1. The CDR3 loop spans 17 amino acids. J lost 1 base, V lost 1 base, and 9 bases had no gene match. Per germline, CDR1 LGHNA and CDR2 YNFKEQ. This chain's CDR3 is CASSQGTGGTPNTEAFF. As DNA, the CDR3 is TGTGCCAGCAGCCAAGGGACAGGTGGGACACCGAACACTGAAGCTTTCTTT.

V usage is TRBV10-1 and J usage is TRBJ1-1, with D unclear. With 4 bases removed from V and 1 base from J, the gap between germline ends came to 7 bases. Germline V gene data show CDR1 as WNHNN and CDR2 as SYGVQD (reference sequence). This CDR3 is 13 amino acids long. CDR3 region: CASSVSWNTEAFF. Written as DNA, the CDR3 is TGCGCCAGCAGTGTCTCCTGGAACACTGAAGCTTTCTTT.

This clone was observed a few times. V gene TRBV6-5 combines with J gene TRBJ2-7; D is perhaps TRBD1 (5 bases). The V end lost 5 bases, the J end lost 5 bases, and 13 bases lay between the germline ends. Germline assignment: CDR1 MNHEY and CDR2 SVGAGI. The CDR3 loop spans 13 amino acids. The CDR3 here is CASSPLSTDEQYF. CDR3 DNA sequence: TGTGCCAGCAGTCCACTCTCGACAGACGAGCAGTACTTC.

The chain uses TRBV19 and TRBJ1-5; 7 bases are a match to TRBD1. CDR1 and CDR2 from the germline V gene are LNHDA and SQIVND (reference sequence). J lost 4 bases, V lost 4 bases, and 13 bases had no gene match. This CDR3 is built from 17 residues. The CDR3 is CASSNHRRTGTNQPQHF. CDR3 DNA sequence: TGTGCCAGTAGTAACCACCGTCGGACAGGAACAAATCAGCCCCAGCATTTT.

Note on this clone: The identical CDR3 is also encoded by other nucleotide sequences in the sample. The chain is built from TRBV2 and TRBJ2-3, with D unresolved. In germline, CDR1 is SNHLY, CDR2 FYNNEI. The CDR3 runs 15 residues. V dropped 3 bases and J dropped 1 base, with 11 bases sitting between them. CDR3 in amino acids: CASSDRSGGTDTQYF. The CDR3 region has the DNA TGTGCCAGCAGTGACAGGTCCGGCGGCACAGATACGCAGTATTTT.

This clone was observed once. The J gene is TRBJ1-3, the V gene TRBV19; a weak D match, TRBD1 (5 bases). Trimming removed 6 bases at V and 3 bases at J, with 9 bases between. The CDR3 sequence is 13 residues long. Germline values: CDR1 LNHDA, CDR2 SQIVND (reference sequence). CDR3 residues: CASRRDGGNTIYF. The CDR3 bases are TGTGCCAGTAGGCGGGACGGTGGAAACACCATATATTTT.

The J gene is TRBJ2-5, the V gene TRBV7-9, with D possibly being TRBD1 (5 bases). The V end lost 5 bases, the J end lost 9 bases, and 22 bases lay between the germline ends. Germline CDR1 reads SEHNR; CDR2 reads FQNEAQ (reference sequence). The CDR3 covers 15 residues. DNA of the CDR3: TGTGCCAGCAGCCCTGCCCCGACAGCCTCAGGGCCCCAGTACTTC. Translation gives CASSPAPTASGPQYF.

The chain joins TRBV19 to TRBJ1-5; D may be TRBD1 (5 bases). V lost 3 bases and J lost 4, with 13 bases in between. From germline, CDR1 is LNHDA and CDR2 SQIVND (reference sequence). The CDR3 extends over 15 amino acids. CDR3 DNA: TGTGCCAGTAGTATTATCCAGGGAGGGAATCAGCCCCAGCATTTT. Translating it yields CASSIIQGGNQPQHF.

The J gene is TRBJ1-6, the V gene TRBV28; the match to TRBD1 covers 7 bases. Germline values: CDR1 MDHEN, CDR2 SYDVKM. The CDR3 has 15 residues. The V segment lost 3 bases and the J segment 4 bases; nucleotides outside the gene matches: 3. The CDR3 loop reads CASSFEDRYNSPLHF. DNA for the CDR3: TGTGCCAGCAGTTTTGAGGACAGGTATAATTCACCCCTCCACTTT.